Presented here are 12 T cell receptor beta chains from one specimen sequenced in a study of HIV-infected patients and healthy controls. MiXCR, run by TCRdb on the 5' RACE reads, gives a single entry per CDR3 protein. The repertoire holds about 18,000 distinct CDR3 sequences, roughly 17% seen once, with around 25% in the top ten. The sample taken for sequencing was CD8+ T cells from blood. These receptors came from a human donor in good health.

This clonotype has at least ten counts. The chain carries TRBV2 and TRBJ2-3, with TRBD2 as a possible D gene (6 bases). The ends were cut back, 4 bases at V and 0 bases at J, with 11 bases in the middle. The CDR3 has 15 amino acids. Germline CDR1 and CDR2: SNHLY and FYNNEI. The CDR3 loop reads CASSVGGSSTDTQYF. CDR3 nucleotides: TGTGCCAGCAGTGTTGGGGGGTCTAGCACAGATACGCAGTATTTT.

This clonotype has ten or more counts. V and J are TRBV12-3 or TRBV12-4 and TRBJ2-2; D remains unclear. The CDR3 covers 15 residues. V gave up 1 base and J gave up 0 bases, with 6 bases separating them. CDR3 region: CASSLDSTNTGELFF. The CDR3 region has the DNA TGTGCCAGCAGTTTAGACAGTACGAACACCGGGGAGCTGTTTTTT.

The V call is TRBV25-1, the J call TRBJ1-1, with unresolved D. V was cut by 2 bases and J by 0 bases, with 4 bases left in between. From germline, CDR1 is MGHDK and CDR2 SYGVNS. The CDR3 spans 13 residues. CDR3 DNA sequence: TGTGCCAGCAGTGAACATATGAACACTGAAGCTTTCTTT. Protein sequence: CASSEHMNTEAFF.

In this sample, this clonotype turned up many times. CDR3 DNA sequence: TGCAGCGTTGATGATTGGCCTATGCAGTATTTT. Translating gives CSVDDWPMQYF. This chain connects TRBV29-1 to TRBJ2-3; D is undetermined. V lost 3 bases and J 11 bases, leaving 12 bases between the germline ends. The germline V gene has CDR1 SQVTM and CDR2 ANQGSEA. The CDR3 covers 11 residues.

The CDR3 region has the DNA TGTGCCACCAGCAGCGATGAGTTATCTGGAAACACCATATATTTT. Translating it yields CATSSDELSGNTIYF. The J gene is TRBJ1-3, the V gene TRBV15; D remains unclear. Trimming took 3 bases from V and 1 from J, leaving 10 bases between them. The CDR3 consists of 15 residues. Germline V lookup: CDR1 LNHNV, CDR2 YYDKDF (reference sequence).

This clonotype was observed a handful of times. The V gene is TRBV7-6, the J gene TRBJ2-1, with D maybe TRBD2 (5 bases). Looked up from germline, CDR1 is SGHVS and CDR2 is FNYEAQ. The CDR3 length is 14 residues. Trimming left V 5 bases short and J 7 bases short, with 15 bases between. This chain's CDR3 is CASSHQILENEQFF. The CDR3 region has the DNA TGTGCCAGCAGCCACCAAATACTAGAGAATGAGCAGTTCTTC. Drawing the rest from reference TRBV7-6 and TRBJ2-1, the complete variable domain is GAGVSQSPRYKVTKRGQDVALRCDPISGHVSLYWYRQALGQGPEFLTYFNYEAQQDKSGLPNDRFSAERPEGSISTLTIQRTEQRDSAMYRCASSHQILENEQFFGPGTRLTVL.

This clonotype was found a few times. The genes are TRBV27 and TRBJ1-2, with 10 bases aligning to TRBD1. CDR1 is MNHEY, CDR2 SMNVEV, per germline (reference sequence). V was clipped by 4 bases and J by 1 base; unmatched bases: 3. The CDR3 has 15 amino acids. This CDR3 is CASSSGQGSNYGYTF. The CDR3 DNA is TGTGCCAGCAGTTCGGGACAGGGGAGTAACTATGGCTACACCTTC.

This clonotype was counted many times. V and J are TRBV5-6 and TRBJ2-5; TRBD1 is a possible D gene (5 bases). CDR3 length: 13 residues. The germline V and J ends were trimmed by 4 bases and 3 bases, with 10 bases remaining between them. Germline values: CDR1 SGHDT, CDR2 YYEEEE. Here the CDR3 reads CASSRGLEETQYF. CDR3 sequence (DNA): TGTGCCAGCAGCAGGGGCTTAGAAGAGACCCAGTACTTC.

This clonotype was recorded at least ten times. This chain joins TRBV7-9 and TRBJ1-5; D is unresolved. Per germline, CDR1 SEHNR and CDR2 FQNEAQ (reference sequence). The V end lost 6 bases, the J end lost 0 bases, and 18 bases lay between the germline ends. CDR3 length: 17 residues. The CDR3 protein is CASSSFPGVYSNQPQHF. The CDR3 nucleotides are TGTGCCAGCAGTTCGTTTCCCGGGGTTTATAGCAATCAGCCCCAGCATTTT. Based on the CDR3 plus reference TRBV7-9 and TRBJ1-5, the full variable domain is DTGVSQNPRHKITKRGQNVTFRCDPISEHNRLYWYRQTLGQGPEFLTYFQNEAQLEKSRLLSDRFSAERPKGSFSTLEIQRTEQGDSAMYLCASSSFPGVYSNQPQHFGDGTRLSIL.

This clonotype appeared many times. The chain links TRBV2 to TRBJ2-5; D is perhaps TRBD2 (7 bases). This CDR3 has 15 amino acids. Trimming left V 2 bases short and J 1 base short, with 11 bases between. Germline V gives CDR1 SNHLY, CDR2 FYNNEI. The CDR3 DNA reads TGTGCCAGCAGTGAATTGGGGGGGCCCCAAGAGACCCAGTACTTC. This gives the protein CASSELGGPQETQYF.

The chain carries TRBV5-1 and TRBJ2-3, with D maybe TRBD2 (5 bases). Trimming left V 0 bases short and J 0 bases short, with 11 bases between. The CDR3 extends over 16 amino acids. From germline, CDR1 is SGHRS and CDR2 YFSETQ. This chain's CDR3 is CASSLEAESSTDTQYF. In DNA form, the CDR3 reads TGCGCCAGCAGCTTGGAAGCGGAGTCTAGCACAGATACGCAGTATTTT.

This clonotype has more than one count but fewer than ten. The chain uses TRBV29-1 and TRBJ2-1, with D possibly TRBD2 on 6 matching bases. Trimming left V 4 bases short and J 5 bases short, with 12 bases between. This CDR3 is 13 amino acids long. Germline CDR1 reads SQVTM; CDR2 reads ANQGSEA. CDR3 amino acids: CSVGRDSNNEQFF. The CDR3, as DNA: TGCAGCGTTGGTCGGGACTCGAACAATGAGCAGTTCTTC.